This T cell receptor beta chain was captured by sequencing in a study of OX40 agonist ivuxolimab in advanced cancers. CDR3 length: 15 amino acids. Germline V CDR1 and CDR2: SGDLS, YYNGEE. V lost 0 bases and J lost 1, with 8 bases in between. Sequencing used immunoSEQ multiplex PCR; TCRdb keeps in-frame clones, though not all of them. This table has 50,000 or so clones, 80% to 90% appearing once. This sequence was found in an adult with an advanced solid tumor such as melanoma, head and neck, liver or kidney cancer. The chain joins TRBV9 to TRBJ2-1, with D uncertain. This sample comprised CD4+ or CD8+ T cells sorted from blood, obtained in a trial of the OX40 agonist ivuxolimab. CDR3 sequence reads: CASSVDSGSYNEQFF. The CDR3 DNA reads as TGTGCCAGCAGCGTAGATTCAGGTTCCTACAATGAGCAGTTCTTC. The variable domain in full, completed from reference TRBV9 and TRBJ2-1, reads DSGVTQTPKHLITATGQRVTLRCSPRSGDLSVYWYQQSLDQGLQFLIQYYNGEERAKGNILERFSAQQFPDLHSELNLSSLELGDSALYFCASSVDSGSYNEQFFGPGTRLTVL.